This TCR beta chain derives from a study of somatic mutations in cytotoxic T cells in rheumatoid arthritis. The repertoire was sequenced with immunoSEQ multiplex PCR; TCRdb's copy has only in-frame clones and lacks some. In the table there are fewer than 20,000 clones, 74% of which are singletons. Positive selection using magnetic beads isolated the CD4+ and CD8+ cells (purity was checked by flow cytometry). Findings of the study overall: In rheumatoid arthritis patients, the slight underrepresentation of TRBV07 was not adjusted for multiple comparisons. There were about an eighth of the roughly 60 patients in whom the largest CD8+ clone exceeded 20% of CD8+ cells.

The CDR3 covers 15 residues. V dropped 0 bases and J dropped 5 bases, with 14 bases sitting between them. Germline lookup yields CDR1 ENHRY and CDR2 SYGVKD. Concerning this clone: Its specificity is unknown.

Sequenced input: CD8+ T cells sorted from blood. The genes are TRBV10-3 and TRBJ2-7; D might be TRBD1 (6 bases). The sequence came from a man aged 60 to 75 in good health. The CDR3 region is CAISESSGRGHEQYF. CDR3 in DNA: TGTGCCATCAGTGAGTCATCGGGCAGGGGCCACGAGCAGTACTTC.